These 27 T cell receptor beta chains came from one sample sequenced in a study of shared clonotypes between healthy human individuals. The data were produced by immunoSEQ multiplex PCR, yet TCRdb's version contains in-frame clones alone and is incomplete. The sample has approximately 1.9 million clones; 93% are singletons. Terminally differentiated effector memory CD45RA+ cells were excluded by CCR7 positive selection of CD45RO-negative cells. Sequenced: naive CD8+ T cells from PBMCs. These receptors were obtained from a man in his late teens or twenties in good health. Some clones in this sample may be carry-over from other donors' samples.

V is TRBV19 and J is TRBJ1-5; D unclear. Trimming shortened V by 3 bases and J by 4 bases, and 7 bases separated the two germline ends. The germline V gene has CDR1 LNHDA and CDR2 SQIVND (reference sequence). The CDR3 runs 13 residues. The CDR3 spells CASSIIRNQPQHF. The CDR3 DNA reads TGTGCCAGTAGTATTATCCGAAATCAGCCCCAGCATTTT.

A word on this clone: At the DNA level, this CDR3 is encoded by other sequences in the same sample as well. V gene TRBV14 combines with J gene TRBJ2-1; D may correspond to TRBD1 or TRBD2 (6 bases each). Germline loops: CDR1 SGHDN, CDR2 FVKESK. This CDR3 comprises 16 residues. V shed 3 bases and J shed 0 bases, with 12 bases lying between them. The CDR3 nucleotides are TGTGCCAGCAGCCAGGTCGGGGGCTCCTCCTACAATGAGCAGTTCTTC. Translating gives CASSQVGGSSYNEQFF.

Of note for this clone: Other DNA sequences in this specimen translate into the identical CDR3. The CDR3 here is CASSLTLNYGYTF. CDR3 nucleotides: TGTGCCAGCAGTTTGACACTAAACTATGGCTACACCTTC. The chain has TRBV28 and TRBJ1-2; D is uncertain. The V and J ends lost 3 bases and 2 bases respectively, with 7 bases between them. This CDR3 has 13 residues. Germline CDR1 is MDHEN and CDR2 is SYDVKM.

CDR3 in DNA: TGTGCCAGCAGTGATGTAACTAGCGGGAGCCCCTACAATGAGCAGTTCTTC. It codes for CASSDVTSGSPYNEQFF. This chain uses TRBV2 with TRBJ2-1; 11 positions agree with TRBD2. Germline lookup yields CDR1 SNHLY and CDR2 FYNNEI. The CDR3 runs 17 residues. J was trimmed by 2 bases and V by 3 bases; bases with no gene match: 6.

This clone was seen more than once but under ten times. The V call is TRBV4-2, the J call TRBJ2-7; 9 nucleotides align to TRBD2. The V and J ends lost 2 bases and 2 bases, in that order; junction bases with no gene match: 4. CDR3 size: 15 residues. Germline V CDR1 and CDR2: LGHNA, YNFKEQ. CDR3 coding DNA: TGTGCCAGCAGCCAACCGGGACTAGCCCCCTACGAGCAGTACTTC. Translated: CASSQPGLAPYEQYF.

The chain joins TRBV27 to TRBJ2-7, with 9 nucleotides matching TRBD1. The CDR3 consists of 14 residues. Germline V lookup: CDR1 MNHEY, CDR2 SMNVEV (reference sequence). V lost 5 bases and J lost 3; bases outside the gene matches: 5. The CDR3, as DNA: TGTGCCAGCAGTATCAGACAGGGGGACTACGAGCAGTACTTC. Protein product: CASSIRQGDYEQYF.

In the case of this clone: The same CDR3 also results from other DNA sequences found in this sample. The genes are TRBV7-9 and TRBJ2-1; D unresolved. The germline V and J ends were trimmed by 1 base and 2 bases, with 6 bases remaining between them. CDR1 and CDR2 (germline): SEHNR, FQNEAQ (reference sequence). This CDR3 has 14 residues. The CDR3 is CASSLVTTYNEQFF. Here the CDR3 DNA reads TGTGCCAGCAGCTTAGTTACTACCTACAATGAGCAGTTCTTC.

The chain is built from TRBV6-5 and TRBJ1-2; 7 bases line up with TRBD1. Germline CDR1 reads MNHEY; CDR2 reads SVGAGI. With 2 bases clipped from V and 7 bases from J, the junction kept 7 bases outside the gene matches. There are 14 residues in the CDR3. The CDR3 protein is CASSYPRGLGGYTF. The CDR3 DNA reads as TGTGCCAGCAGTTACCCAAGGGGGCTGGGTGGCTACACCTTC.

The CDR3 reads CASGRSGATFYEQYF. The CDR3 DNA follows: TGTGCCAGCGGGCGCTCGGGGGCGACCTTCTACGAGCAGTACTTC. The chain employs TRBV6-1 and TRBJ2-7, with D perhaps assigned TRBD1 or TRBD2 (6 bases each). Trimming stripped 8 bases from V and 3 bases from J, with 20 bases between. The CDR3 extends over 15 amino acids. CDR1 is MNHNS and CDR2 is SASEGT in the germline V gene.

The J gene is TRBJ2-7, the V gene TRBV7-8; D gene ambiguous. The CDR3 is 12 residues long. The germline CDR1 and CDR2 sequences are SGHVS and FQNEAQ. Trimming cost V 6 bases and J 9 bases, with 15 bases left between them. CDR3 DNA sequence: TGTGCCAGCAGTACGTACGGGTCGAGGCAGTACTTC. Protein sequence: CASSTYGSRQYF.

The chain combines TRBV21-1 with TRBJ2-1; TRBD1 reflects the table's D call only, with no check against the DNA. TRBV21-1 is assigned pseudogene status. This CDR3 comprises 17 residues. DNA of the CDR3: TGTGCCAGCAGCAAAGAAGGTGGGGGCGACTCCTACAATGAGCAGTTCTTC. It codes for CASSKEGGGDSYNEQFF.

This rearrangement joins TRBV9 to TRBJ1-1; the D is unclear. The CDR3 loop spans 12 amino acids. CDR1 is SGDLS and CDR2 is YYNGEE in the germline V gene. V lost 3 bases and J 7 bases, leaving 10 bases between the germline ends. The DNA of the CDR3 is TGTGCCAGCAGCGCTCGCTGGGGTGAAGCTTTCTTT. As protein: CASSARWGEAFF.

The chain links TRBV28 to TRBJ1-5; D is undetermined. Germline V gives CDR1 MDHEN, CDR2 SYDVKM. V lost 4 bases and J 5 bases, leaving 27 bases between the germline ends. The CDR3 spans 19 residues. CDR3 sequence: CASSSPRKISAPTDQPQHF. The CDR3 bases are TGTGCCAGCAGTTCTCCGAGAAAGATCTCGGCCCCAACGGATCAGCCCCAGCATTTT.

The chain combines TRBV7-2 with TRBJ2-7; unclear D gene. This CDR3 spans 15 amino acids. Germline V gene sequence: CDR1 SGHTA, CDR2 FQGNSA. Trimming shortened V by 2 bases and J by 2 bases, and 13 bases separated the two germline ends. DNA of the CDR3: TGTGCCAGCAGCTTAAACGCGGACGTACCCTACGAGCAGTACTTC. It translates to CASSLNADVPYEQYF. The full variable domain, its missing parts supplied by reference TRBV7-2 and TRBJ2-7, is GAGVSQSPSNKVTEKGKDVELRCDPISGHTALYWYRQSLGQGLEFLIYFQGNSAPDKSGLPSDRFSAERTGGSVSTLTIQRTQQEDSAVYLCASSLNADVPYEQYFGPGTRLTVT.

For the CDR3, the DNA is TGCGCCAGCAGCTTGGCGCTAGCGGGAGGTCCCGGCGGGGAGCTGTTTTTT. It codes for CASSLALAGGPGGELFF. V usage is TRBV5-1 and J usage is TRBJ2-2; 11 bases are shared with TRBD2. The V gene end was trimmed by 0 bases and the J gene end by 7 bases; junction bases not matched to a gene: 8. This CDR3 is built from 17 residues. The germline V gene encodes CDR1 SGHRS and CDR2 YFSETQ.

This rearrangement joins TRBV7-8 to TRBJ2-7; TRBD2 matches at 7 bases. The CDR3 extends over 14 amino acids. The V gene end was trimmed by 5 bases and the J gene end by 4 bases; junction bases not matched to a gene: 8. Germline CDR1 SGHVS, CDR2 FQNEAQ. CDR3 sequence reads: CASSNRDYEYEQYF. The CDR3 DNA sequence: TGTGCCAGCAGCAACCGGGACTACGAATACGAGCAGTACTTC.

The rearrangement uses TRBV7-3 and TRBJ2-1, with a tentative D call TRBD1 (5 bases). Per germline, CDR1 SGHTA and CDR2 FQGTGA. V lost 4 bases and J lost 12, with 22 bases in between. This CDR3 spans 15 amino acids. The CDR3: CASSSSLSGPGGQFF. The DNA of the CDR3 is TGTGCCAGCAGCTCATCCTTATCAGGGCCCGGCGGGCAGTTCTTC.

The chain is built from TRBV9 and TRBJ1-1; a possible D gene is TRBD1 (5 bases). CDR3 length: 14 residues. Trimming left V 3 bases short and J 6 bases short, with 15 bases between. Germline V gene lookup returns CDR1 SGDLS and CDR2 YYNGEE. The CDR3 region is CASSATDSRAEAFF. In DNA form, the CDR3 reads TGTGCCAGCAGCGCAACCGACAGTCGCGCTGAAGCTTTCTTT.

This chain links TRBV27 with TRBJ2-1; TRBD2 is a possible D gene (5 bases). This CDR3 is 15 amino acids long. V lost 5 bases and J lost 4, with 15 bases in between. CDR1 is MNHEY, CDR2 SMNVEV, per germline (reference sequence). The CDR3 bases are TGTGCCAGCAGTCTGGACTCCCCGGCTTACAATGAGCAGTTCTTC. Translated: CASSLDSPAYNEQFF.

Details on this clone: Other DNA sequences in this specimen translate into the identical CDR3. The chain uses TRBV28 and TRBJ2-7; D might be TRBD1 or TRBD2, each matching 5 bases. CDR1 and CDR2 from the germline V gene are MDHEN and SYDVKM. The CDR3 spans 14 residues. The V end lost 6 bases, the J end lost 2 bases, and 14 bases lay between the germline ends. Here the CDR3 DNA reads TGTGCCAGCAGCCCCCGGGACGGAGCCTACGAGCAGTACTTC. This encodes CASSPRDGAYEQYF. The full variable domain, with the rest looked up from reference TRBV28 and TRBJ2-7, is DVKVTQSSRYLVKRTGEKVFLECVQDMDHENMFWYRQDPGLGLRLIYFSYDVKMKEKGDIPEGYSVSREKKERFSLILESASTNQTSMYLCASSPRDGAYEQYFGPGTRLTVT.

This chain connects TRBV9 to TRBJ1-2; 8 nucleotides line up with TRBD1. This CDR3 has 17 residues. V trimming: 0 bases; J trimming: 1 base; junction bases outside the gene matches: 8. Looked up from germline, CDR1 is SGDLS and CDR2 is YYNGEE. Here the CDR3 reads CASSVDIPGGDNYGYTF. Written as DNA, the CDR3 is TGTGCCAGCAGCGTAGACATACCAGGGGGCGATAACTATGGCTACACCTTC.

This clone was observed a handful of times. The chain uses TRBV14 and TRBJ2-2; D gene unclear. V lost 3 bases, J lost 5 bases, and 10 bases lay in between. Germline V gene lookup returns CDR1 SGHDN and CDR2 FVKESK. The CDR3 is 14 amino acids. The CDR3 DNA reads as TGTGCCAGCAGCCATGGGCTCAGAACCGGGGAGCTGTTTTTT. It yields the protein CASSHGLRTGELFF.

The chain links TRBV7-6 to TRBJ2-3, with TRBD2 matching 10 bases. This CDR3 comprises 15 residues. V was clipped by 6 bases and J by 5 bases; unmatched bases: 8. CDR1 and CDR2 from the germline V gene are SGHVS and FNYEAQ. CDR3 amino acids: CASRPSGRERDTQYF. The CDR3 region has the DNA TGTGCCAGCAGGCCGAGCGGGAGGGAGAGAGATACGCAGTATTTT.

This chain joins TRBV19 and TRBJ1-5, with 10 bases aligning to TRBD1. This CDR3 spans 15 amino acids. CDR1 and CDR2 from the germline V gene are LNHDA and SQIVND (reference sequence). With V trimmed by 7 bases and J by 3 bases, 6 bases remained unmatched. In nucleotides, the CDR3 is TGTGCCAGTACCGGGACAGGGGCCTTCAATCAGCCCCAGCATTTT. It translates to CASTGTGAFNQPQHF.

The CDR3, as DNA: TGTGCCAGCAGCGCGGGGGTTTTCTATGGCTACACCTTC. This encodes CASSAGVFYGYTF. The chain is built from TRBV7-2 and TRBJ1-2, with D tentatively TRBD1 (5 bases). Germline CDR1 reads SGHTA; CDR2 reads FQGNSA. CDR3 length: 13 amino acids. V lost 5 bases, J lost 4 bases, and 11 bases lay in between.

The chain carries TRBV4-2 and TRBJ2-1; 7 bases agree with TRBD2. CDR1 LGHNA and CDR2 YNFKEQ come from the germline V gene. The CDR3 is made up of 15 amino acids. J lost 10 bases, V lost 1 base, and 10 bases had no gene match. CDR3 nucleotides: TGTGCCAGCAGCCAAGGACGGACCTCAGCGGGGGAGCAGTTCTTC. Its protein is CASSQGRTSAGEQFF.

This sequence joins TRBV4-1 and TRBJ1-1; 9 bases map to TRBD1. Germline values: CDR1 MGHRA, CDR2 YSYEKL. Losses at the gene ends were 3 bases for V and 0 bases for J; bases not matched to a gene: 2. The CDR3 runs to 15 residues. The CDR3 reads CASSQGQGVNTEAFF. The DNA for the CDR3 is TGCGCCAGCAGCCAGGGACAGGGCGTGAACACTGAAGCTTTCTTT.